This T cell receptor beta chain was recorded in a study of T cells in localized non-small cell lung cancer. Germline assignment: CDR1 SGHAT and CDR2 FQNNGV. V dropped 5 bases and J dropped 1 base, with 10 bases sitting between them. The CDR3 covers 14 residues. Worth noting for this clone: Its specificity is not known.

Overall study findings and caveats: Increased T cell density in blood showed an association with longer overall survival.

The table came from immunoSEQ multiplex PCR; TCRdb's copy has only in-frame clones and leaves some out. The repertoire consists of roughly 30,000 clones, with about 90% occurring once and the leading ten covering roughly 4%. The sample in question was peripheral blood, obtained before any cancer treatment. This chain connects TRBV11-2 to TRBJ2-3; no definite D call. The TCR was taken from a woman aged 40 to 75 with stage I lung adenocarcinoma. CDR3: CASSEGRGTDTQYF. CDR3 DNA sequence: TGTGCCAGCAGCGAAGGACGGGGCACAGATACGCAGTATTTT.